The entry below gives a single T cell receptor beta chain sequence along with its context. Its antigen is still unknown. The entry originates in a study of shared clonotypes between healthy human individuals. Overall study results and limits: Relative to memory subsets, naive subsets generally showed larger estimated richness. Sequencing depth was expected to affect clonotype sharing among donors.

Here immunoSEQ multiplex PCR was the method, and the copy in TCRdb shows in-frame clones only, minus some. The sample lists millions of clones, approximately 93% occurring once. Per germline, CDR1 PRHDT and CDR2 FYEKMQ (reference sequence). V lost 5 bases and J lost 4, with 18 bases in between. The CDR3 runs to 15 residues. Input material: naive CD4+ T cells from PBMCs. Subset denoted: CD45RA+ positively selected. The clonotype comes from a man aged 18 to 29 in good health. Some clones in this sample may be carry-over from other donors' samples. The gene calls are TRBV13 and TRBJ2-7; D is perhaps TRBD1 or TRBD2 (5 bases each). Written as DNA, the CDR3 is TGTGCCAGCAGCCCGACCGGGACGGGAAAGTACGAGCAGTACTTC. It encodes CASSPTGTGKYEQYF.